A single sample gave rise to the 11 T cell receptor beta chains below, sequenced in a study of T cell responses to AZD1222 COVID-19 vaccine. The protocol was immunoSEQ multiplex PCR, while the TCRdb copy is restricted to in-frame clones and leaves out a portion. This sample has approximately 210,000 clones, with less than 95% found just once. Sequencing was performed on peripheral blood, taken 28 days after the second dose of the MenACWY control vaccine. The receptor source for this set is an adult who received the MenACWY meningococcal vaccine as a control.

The CDR3, as DNA: TGTGCCAGTAGTCCTCGGACAGGGGGTTACAATTATAGCAATCAGCCCCAGCATTTT. This codes for CASSPRTGGYNYSNQPQHF. The chain links TRBV19 to TRBJ1-5; 10 bases line up with TRBD1. CDR1 is LNHDA, CDR2 SQIVND, per germline (reference sequence). The V and J ends lost 5 bases and 0 bases, in that order; junction bases with no gene match: 13. The length of the CDR3 is 19 residues. Supplemented by reference TRBV19 and TRBJ1-5, the full variable domain reads DGGITQSPKYLFRKEGQNVTLSCEQNLNHDAMYWYRQDPGQGLRLIYYSQIVNDFQKGDIAEGYSVSREKKESFPLTVTSAQKNPTAFYLCASSPRTGGYNYSNQPQHFGDGTRLSIL.

This clone was counted once. This chain connects TRBV12-3 or TRBV12-4 to TRBJ1-6; no firm D call. V was shortened by 7 bases and J by 10 bases, with 11 bases between the two germline ends. This CDR3 contains 12 residues. The CDR3 DNA follows: TGTGCCAGCACCACAGCCAGCTCACCCCTCCACTTT. It yields the protein CASTTASSPLHF.

The rearrangement joins TRBV10-2 to TRBJ2-1; D unresolved. With 3 bases removed from V and 4 bases from J, the gap between germline ends came to 13 bases. Germline assignment: CDR1 WSHSY and CDR2 SAAADI. CDR3 size: 15 residues. CDR3 protein: CASSERRRVYNEQFF. Written as DNA, the CDR3 is TGCGCCAGCAGTGAACGGCGGAGAGTGTACAATGAGCAGTTCTTC.

The J gene is TRBJ1-5, the V gene TRBV9; D unclear. Germline V CDR1 and CDR2: SGDLS, YYNGEE. The germline V and J ends were trimmed by 0 bases and 5 bases, with 9 bases remaining between them. This CDR3 spans 14 amino acids. CDR3 sequence (DNA): TGTGCCAGCAGCGTAGGAGGGCTGGATCAGCCCCAGCATTTT. Residues: CASSVGGLDQPQHF.

This sequence joins TRBV28 and TRBJ2-5; possibly TRBD2 for D (6 bases). This CDR3 comprises 14 residues. V was cut by 0 bases and J by 4 bases, with 9 bases left in between. The germline V gene encodes CDR1 MDHEN and CDR2 SYDVKM. CDR3 amino acids: CASSLWEGAETQYF. DNA of the CDR3: TGTGCCAGCAGTTTATGGGAGGGCGCAGAGACCCAGTACTTC.

V usage is TRBV9 and J usage is TRBJ2-2; 8 nucleotides align to TRBD2. The V gene end was trimmed by 0 bases and the J gene end by 1 base; junction bases not matched to a gene: 2. This CDR3 contains 16 residues. CDR1 and CDR2 from the germline V gene are SGDLS and YYNGEE. The CDR3 DNA sequence: TGTGCCAGCAGCGTAGGTGCGGGGGGGAACACCGGGGAGCTGTTTTTT. Residues: CASSVGAGGNTGELFF.

This clone has a handful of counts. The chain joins TRBV6-2 or TRBV6-3 to TRBJ2-7; D possibly matches TRBD1 or TRBD2 (5 bases each). Germline loops: CDR1 MNHEY, CDR2 SVGEGT. This CDR3 contains 13 residues. V lost 6 bases and J lost 3, with 12 bases in between. The CDR3 region has the DNA TGTGCCAGCAGCACAACTAGGGGCTACGAGCAGTACTTC. It is translated as CASSTTRGYEQYF.

The genes are TRBV10-3 and TRBJ1-2; D is undetermined. From germline, CDR1 is ENHRY and CDR2 SYGVKD. V lost 3 bases and J lost 3, with 11 bases in between. The CDR3 runs to 14 residues. The CDR3 sequence: CAISDQGTYYGYTF. The CDR3 nucleotides are TGTGCCATCAGTGATCAAGGTACCTACTATGGCTACACCTTC.

This clone was picked up a small number of times. The rearrangement uses TRBV19 and TRBJ2-1; 10 bases fit TRBD2. The trim removed 4 bases at V and 6 bases at J, leaving 3 bases unmatched. CDR1 and CDR2 (germline): LNHDA, SQIVND (reference sequence). The CDR3 sequence is 14 residues long. CDR3 in DNA: TGTGCCAGTAGTAGACGACTAGCGGGCAATGAGCAGTTCTTC. Its protein is CASSRRLAGNEQFF.

This clone was counted only a few times. The chain joins TRBV5-1 to TRBJ1-5; D unresolved. V was cut by 0 bases and J by 4 bases, with 5 bases left in between. The V gene's germline CDR1 is SGHRS and CDR2 YFSETQ. CDR3 length: 13 residues. The chain's CDR3 is CASSLDMNQPQHF. In DNA form, the CDR3 reads TGCGCCAGCAGCTTGGACATGAATCAGCCCCAGCATTTT.

This chain connects TRBV7-2 to TRBJ1-2; no clear D. Trimming took 5 bases from V and 4 from J, leaving 17 bases between them. This CDR3 is built from 15 residues. Germline CDR1 and CDR2: SGHTA and FQGNSA. CDR3 loop: CASSPVHTSPYGYTF. Here the CDR3 DNA reads TGTGCCAGCAGCCCCGTGCATACCTCTCCCTATGGCTACACCTTC. The whole variable domain, remainder taken from reference TRBV7-2 and TRBJ1-2, is GAGVSQSPSNKVTEKGKDVELRCDPISGHTALYWYRQSLGQGLEFLIYFQGNSAPDKSGLPSDRFSAERTGGSVSTLTIQRTQQEDSAVYLCASSPVHTSPYGYTFGSGTRLTVV.